Reported below is one T cell receptor beta chain. Its matching antigen is unknown. This specimen belongs to a study of T cell repertoires in cytomegalovirus infection. Study at large: It was recently identified HLA-C-restricted and well-studied HLA-B-restricted CMV epitopes that the study used.

V lost 3 bases, J lost 7 bases, and 16 bases lay in between. The CDR3 has 16 amino acids. Looked up from germline, CDR1 is SGHVS and CDR2 is FQNEAQ. TCRdb itself ran the reads through MiXCR, one entry per CDR3 protein. The table includes roughly 69,000 distinct CDR3 sequences, roughly 21% detected once. The clonotype originates from a human donor in good health (CMV status not recorded). Some clones in this sample may be carry-over from other donors' samples. The specimen comprised CD8+ T cells from cultured PBMCs, sampled from culture after CMV antigen stimulation. V and J are TRBV7-8 and TRBJ1-6, with unresolved D. In DNA, the CDR3 is TGTGCCAGCAGCTTCCGTCCAGAAGCGGGGAATTCACCCCTCCACTTT. Its protein product is CASSFRPEAGNSPLHF.